The 32 T cell receptor beta chains below all came from one sample that was sequenced in a study of neurological immune-mediated disorders (dated by TCRdb to the late 2010s). The library was produced with 5' RACE. Sequencing was carried out with an Illumina HiSeq 2500. Using fastp trimming at Q25 and MiXCR clonotype assembly, TCRdb reanalyzed the public sequencing data and kept in-frame beta chains. Every entry covers one CDR3 protein and lists the most common genes and DNA from its rows. In this sample the table shows about 66,000 distinct CDR3 sequences, roughly 3.6% of which occur a single time. The top ten clonotypes cover under 1.5% of the sample. Sequencing was performed on PBMCs. The receptors originated from a man younger than 40 with multiple sclerosis.

This clonotype was observed many times. The chain recombines TRBV2 with TRBJ2-7, with D unclear. Germline CDR1 and CDR2: SNHLY and FYNNEI. The CDR3 sequence is 11 residues long. Deletions cut 2 bases from V and 2 bases from J, with 1 base between. CDR3 in DNA: TGTGCCAGCAGTGAAACCTACGAGCAGTACTTC. Residues: CASSETYEQYF. Full variable domain (outside the CDR3, taken from reference TRBV2 and TRBJ2-7): EPEVTQTPSHQVTQMGQEVILRCVPISNHLYFYWYRQILGQKVEFLVSFYNNEISEKSEIFDDQFSVERPDGSNFTLKIRSTKLEDSAMYFCASSETYEQYFGPGTRLTVT.

This clonotype was observed at least ten times. V gene TRBV4-1 combines with J gene TRBJ2-1; D remains ambiguous. V was clipped by 2 bases and J by 5 bases, with 16 bases between them. This CDR3 region has 16 residues. CDR1 is MGHRA, CDR2 YSYEKL, per germline. This chain's CDR3 is CASSQSSHWVDNEQFF. The CDR3 nucleotides are TGCGCCAGCAGCCAATCGTCCCACTGGGTCGACAATGAGCAGTTCTTC.

This clonotype has at least ten counts. V gene TRBV4-1 combines with J gene TRBJ2-7, with TRBD2 identical over 9 bases. From germline, CDR1 is MGHRA and CDR2 YSYEKL. The trim removed 4 bases at V and 6 bases at J, leaving 7 bases unmatched. CDR3 length equals 14 residues. The CDR3 DNA reads as TGCGCCAGCAGCCCGGACAGCGGGAGGTCCGAGCAGTACTTC. Translated, it gives CASSPDSGRSEQYF.

This clonotype came up many times. The chain uses TRBV6-5 and TRBJ2-1; 8 nucleotides line up with TRBD1. The CDR3 runs 15 residues. Germline CDR1 MNHEY, CDR2 SVGAGI. The V gene end was trimmed by 6 bases and the J gene end by 7 bases; junction bases not matched to a gene: 11. The CDR3 loop is CASSWGQGAMNEQFF. CDR3 bases: TGTGCCAGCAGCTGGGGGCAGGGGGCAATGAATGAGCAGTTCTTC.

The rearrangement uses TRBV2 and TRBJ1-3; D unclear. This CDR3 is 14 amino acids long. Germline-derived CDR1 and CDR2 are SNHLY and FYNNEI. Trimming cost V 1 base and J 3 bases, with 7 bases left between them. CDR3 loop: CASSEDSDGNTIYF. The CDR3 DNA reads TGTGCCAGCAGTGAAGATAGTGATGGAAACACCATATATTTT.

This clonotype was found many times. The gene calls are TRBV20-1 and TRBJ2-1, with D unclear. V shed 3 bases and J shed 3 bases, with 12 bases lying between them. This CDR3 contains 14 residues. CDR1 is DFQATT and CDR2 is SNEGSKA in the germline V gene (reference sequence). The CDR3 spells CSASVRRVYNEQFF. The CDR3 region has the DNA TGCAGTGCTAGTGTCAGGAGAGTCTACAATGAGCAGTTCTTC.

The chain recombines TRBV20-1 with TRBJ1-1, with unresolved D. Germline-derived CDR1 and CDR2 are DFQATT and SNEGSKA (reference sequence). The CDR3 runs 14 residues. V lost 4 bases, J lost 6 bases, and 18 bases lay in between. The CDR3 nucleotides read TGCAGTGCTACGTTCCCCGGGGTGGACGCTGAAGCTTTCTTT. Translated: CSATFPGVDAEAFF.

For this clonotype: This could be a read error, since a much larger clone is one nucleotide away. The chain employs TRBV6-5 and TRBJ2-3; no firm D call. V lost 6 bases and J lost 7, with 11 bases in between. The CDR3 loop spans 12 amino acids. The germline V gene encodes CDR1 MNHEY and CDR2 SVGAGI. CDR3 protein: CASSTPGNTQYF. CDR3 coding DNA: TGTGCCAGCAGCACCCCCGGAAATACGCAGTATTTT.

This clonotype was recorded many times. This chain links TRBV4-1 with TRBJ2-2, with 9 bases identical to TRBD1. The CDR3 runs to 17 residues. The junction had 10 bases not matched to a gene; V was cut back by 4 bases and J by 4 bases. Germline CDR1 is MGHRA and CDR2 is YSYEKL. CDR3 in DNA: TGCGCCAGCAGCCCCCAAACCGGACAGGGGCCCACCGGGGAGCTGTTTTTT. Its protein product is CASSPQTGQGPTGELFF.

This clonotype was seen many times. This chain uses TRBV5-1 with TRBJ1-1; 9 nucleotides line up with TRBD1. CDR1 is SGHRS and CDR2 is YFSETQ in the germline V gene. This CDR3 comprises 15 residues. V dropped 4 bases and J dropped 5; count of bases not matched to a gene: 9. The CDR3 DNA sequence: TGCGCCAGCAGCCAGGACGGGACAGGGCGGACTGAAGCTTTCTTT. It specifies CASSQDGTGRTEAFF.

This clonotype was detected once. V usage is TRBV14 and J usage is TRBJ2-7, with 7 bases that match TRBD2. V lost 4 bases and J lost 3; bases outside the gene matches: 6. The germline V gene has CDR1 SGHDN and CDR2 FVKESK. The CDR3 has 14 amino acids. CDR3 sequence (DNA): TGTGCCAGCAGCCTGTCTGCGGGGGTCTACGAGCAGTACTTC. It specifies CASSLSAGVYEQYF.

There are many counts of this clonotype. The chain uses TRBV7-9 and TRBJ1-6; 8 positions match TRBD1. V shed 5 bases, J shed 0 bases, and the junction held 6 bases outside the gene matches. The CDR3 is 17 residues long. Germline CDR1 is SEHNR and CDR2 is FQNEAQ (reference sequence). CDR3 coding DNA: TGTGCCAGCAGCACCCGGACAGGGAGCTCCTATAATTCACCCCTCCACTTT. Its protein product is CASSTRTGSSYNSPLHF.

This clonotype was recorded at least ten times. DNA of the CDR3: TGTGCCAGCAGCGCACCTTTTGCCGAGCAGTACTTC. It is translated as CASSAPFAEQYF. This chain connects TRBV7-2 to TRBJ2-7; D not certain. V was trimmed by 5 bases and J by 6 bases, leaving 11 bases between them. The CDR3 is made up of 12 amino acids. Looked up from germline, CDR1 is SGHTA and CDR2 is FQGNSA.

This clonotype was seen many times. V and J are TRBV6-5 and TRBJ1-1; D unresolved. Germline CDR1 reads MNHEY; CDR2 reads SVGAGI. Trimming took 2 bases from V and 4 from J, leaving 14 bases between them. The CDR3 runs 15 residues. Here the CDR3 reads CASSYAGEGGTEAFF. The CDR3, as DNA: TGTGCCAGCAGTTACGCCGGCGAAGGCGGCACTGAAGCTTTCTTT.

This clonotype was observed many times. The chain employs TRBV6-5 and TRBJ1-2; a weak D match, TRBD1 (5 bases). V lost 0 bases to trimming and J lost 8 bases, with 13 bases between them. This CDR3 is 14 amino acids long. Germline-derived CDR1 and CDR2 are MNHEY and SVGAGI. CDR3 in DNA: TGTGCCAGCAGTTACTCAGCCCGGCAGGGAGGCTACACCTTC. Translation: CASSYSARQGGYTF.

In this sample, this clonotype turned up a few times. This could be a read error, since a much larger clone is one nucleotide away. The rearrangement joins TRBV4-1 to TRBJ2-4; D may match TRBD1 or TRBD2 (5 bases each). In germline, CDR1 is MGHRA, CDR2 YSYEKL. The CDR3 runs 14 residues. V lost 1 base, J lost 10 bases, and 14 bases lay in between. CDR3: CASSQVGERQIQYF. The CDR3 DNA reads as TGCGCCAGCAGCCAAGTAGGGGAGCGGCAAATTCAGTACTTC.

There are many counts of this clonotype. The V call is TRBV2, the J call TRBJ1-1, with 10 bases matching TRBD1. CDR1 and CDR2 (germline): SNHLY, FYNNEI. Unmatched junction bases numbered 2, after V lost 6 bases and J lost 4 bases. The CDR3 extends over 13 amino acids. The CDR3 DNA reads TGTGCCAGCAGCTGGACAGGGGGCACTGAAGCTTTCTTT. This gives the protein CASSWTGGTEAFF.

In its sample, this clonotype was seen once. The rearrangement links TRBV5-6 to TRBJ1-2; possibly TRBD1 for D (5 bases). The V gene lost 6 bases and the J gene lost 8 bases, with 11 bases spanning the gap. The CDR3 is made up of 11 amino acids. The germline V gene encodes CDR1 SGHDT and CDR2 YYEEEE. The CDR3 bases are TGTGCCAGCATGGTCGGGGACGGCTACACCTTC. This translates into CASMVGDGYTF.

This clonotype was observed at least ten times. The genes are TRBV6-5 and TRBJ1-2; D perhaps matches TRBD1 (5 bases). V was clipped by 4 bases and J by 6 bases, with 9 bases between them. CDR1 MNHEY and CDR2 SVGAGI come from the germline V gene. This CDR3 is 12 amino acids long. CDR3 DNA: TGTGCCAGCAGTTCAGGGATACATGGCTACACCTTC. Amino acid sequence: CASSSGIHGYTF.

This clonotype was detected ten times or more. The chain couples TRBV5-1 to TRBJ1-1; D unresolved. V was clipped by 0 bases and J by 6 bases, with 6 bases between them. CDR1 and CDR2 (germline): SGHRS, YFSETQ. The CDR3 runs to 12 residues. The CDR3 region has the DNA TGCGCCAGCAGCTTGGAAGGCCCTGAAGCTTTCTTT. This codes for CASSLEGPEAFF.

This clonotype turned up a few times. A clone one base away is much larger, so this may be a read error. The CDR3 here is CASSLTATGTGELFF. CDR3 sequence (DNA): TGTGCCAGCTCACTTACTGCTACGGGCACCGGGGAGCTGTTTTTT. The gene calls are TRBV18 and TRBJ2-2; D is uncertain. Germline V gene sequence: CDR1 KGHSH, CDR2 LQKENI. This CDR3 has 15 amino acids. Trimming took off 4 bases at V and 4 bases at J, with 13 bases between the two ends.

This clonotype was seen ten or more times. The chain carries TRBV12-3 or TRBV12-4 and TRBJ1-2, with 9 positions matching TRBD1. The CDR3 is 18 amino acids. Trimming took 2 bases from V and 2 from J; bases not matched to a gene: 12. The CDR3 coding sequence is TGTGCCAGCAGTTTACCCCGGGACAGGGAGCAAGAGAACTATGGCTACACCTTC. Encoded protein: CASSLPRDREQENYGYTF.

With respect to this clonotype: An end of the junction differs from the germline gene, which may be a read error. J is TRBJ2-5 and V is TRBV5-1, with TRBD1 identical over 9 bases. Per the germline V gene, CDR1 is SGHRS and CDR2 is YFSETQ. The CDR3 spans 14 residues. The CDR3 coding sequence is TGCGCCAGCAGCTTGACAGGGGGCTCGGAGACCCAGTACTTT. It yields the protein CASSLTGGSETQYF.

This clonotype was found many times. It may be a read error: a sequence one base away is much more abundant. This rearrangement joins TRBV7-2 to TRBJ2-3; 11 bases line up with TRBD2. Germline loops: CDR1 SGHTA, CDR2 FQGNSA. CDR3 size: 16 residues. Trimming took 4 bases from V and 0 from J; bases not matched to a gene: 3. The CDR3 DNA is TGTGCCAGCAGCTCCCGGACTAGCGGGAGCACAGATACGCAGTATTTT. Its protein product is CASSSRTSGSTDTQYF.

This clonotype was seen repeatedly, ten times or more. This chain uses TRBV7-9 with TRBJ2-7, with 8 bases lining up with TRBD2. Germline CDR1 and CDR2: SEHNR and FQNEAQ (reference sequence). V was pared by 5 bases and J by 0 bases, with 6 bases of the junction left unmatched. This CDR3 contains 15 residues. The CDR3 reads CASSAQTSVSYEQYF. CDR3 nucleotide sequence: TGTGCCAGCAGCGCCCAGACTAGCGTCTCCTACGAGCAGTACTTC.

This clonotype was found many times. DNA of the CDR3: TGCAGTGCACCGACTAGCGGCTATAATGAGCAGTTCTTC. Protein: CSAPTSGYNEQFF. The chain carries TRBV20-1 and TRBJ2-1, with 9 bases aligning to TRBD2. J lost 7 bases, V lost 6 bases, and 7 bases had no gene match. Germline V lookup: CDR1 DFQATT, CDR2 SNEGSKA (reference sequence). The CDR3 is 13 amino acids.

This clonotype was detected many times. The chain combines TRBV3-1 with TRBJ1-2; D ambiguous. Looked up from germline, CDR1 is LGHDT and CDR2 is YNNKEL (reference sequence). Deletions cut 4 bases from V and 3 bases from J, with 12 bases between. The length of the CDR3 is 14 residues. CDR3 loop: CASSLSSEHYGYTF. The CDR3 nucleotides are TGTGCCAGCAGCCTTTCGTCGGAACACTATGGCTACACCTTC.

Of note for this clonotype: This could be a read error, since a much larger clone is one nucleotide away. The chain links TRBV9 to TRBJ2-7, with D maybe TRBD2 (5 bases). Trimming stripped 3 bases from V and 8 bases from J, with 15 bases between. This CDR3 comprises 13 residues. Germline assignment: CDR1 SGDLS and CDR2 YYNGEE. As DNA, the CDR3 is TGTGCCAGCAGCGGAGAGGGCGGGTTAAAGCAGTACTTC. Amino acid sequence: CASSGEGGLKQYF.

This clonotype was observed many times. The chain uses TRBV20-1 and TRBJ1-2; tentatively, D is TRBD1 (5 bases). This CDR3 is 12 amino acids long. Germline CDR1 DFQATT, CDR2 SNEGSKA (reference sequence). Deletions cut 6 bases from V and 4 bases from J, with 12 bases between. The CDR3 bases are TGCAGTGCGGGGAGACAGCTCTATGGCTACACCTTC. Translating it yields CSAGRQLYGYTF.

This chain uses TRBV21-1 with TRBJ2-5; the listed D gene, TRBD2, was not tested against the DNA. TRBV21-1 is recorded as a pseudogene. The CDR3 spans 13 residues. The CDR3, as DNA: TGTACCACCGTGGCGGGGGGGGAAGAGACCCAGTACTTC. This translates into CTTVAGGEETQYF.

This clonotype was recorded many times. J is TRBJ2-7 and V is TRBV5-6; tentatively, D is TRBD2 (6 bases). The CDR3 consists of 16 residues. Trimming took 6 bases from V and 6 from J, leaving 25 bases between them. The germline V gene encodes CDR1 SGHDT and CDR2 YYEEEE. The CDR3 bases are TGTGCCAGCACCAACCTCTCGGGACTCGTGACTTCCGAGCAGTACTTC. It specifies CASTNLSGLVTSEQYF.

This clonotype was recorded many times. V gene TRBV7-9 combines with J gene TRBJ2-7, with a tentative D call TRBD2 (6 bases). In germline, CDR1 is SEHNR, CDR2 FQNEAQ (reference sequence). V dropped 2 bases and J dropped 9 bases, with 17 bases sitting between them. The CDR3 is 14 amino acids. The CDR3: CASSLPQGGGRQYF. The CDR3 region has the DNA TGTGCCAGCAGCTTACCGCAGGGAGGCGGCAGGCAGTACTTC.